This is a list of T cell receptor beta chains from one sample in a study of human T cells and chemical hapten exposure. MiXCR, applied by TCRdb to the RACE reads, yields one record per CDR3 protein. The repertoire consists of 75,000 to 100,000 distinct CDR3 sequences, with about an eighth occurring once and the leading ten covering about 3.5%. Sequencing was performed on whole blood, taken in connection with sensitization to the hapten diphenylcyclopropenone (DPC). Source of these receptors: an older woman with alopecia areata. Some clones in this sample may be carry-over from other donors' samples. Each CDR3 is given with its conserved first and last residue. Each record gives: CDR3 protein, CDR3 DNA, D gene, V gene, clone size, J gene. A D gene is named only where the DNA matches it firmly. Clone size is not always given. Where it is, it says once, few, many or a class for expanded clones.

CDR3 protein: CASSPDRGSGYTF
CDR3 DNA: TGTGCCAGCAGCCCAGACAGGGGAAGTGGCTACACCTTC
D gene: TRBD1
V gene: TRBV3-1
clone size: few
J gene: TRBJ1-2

CDR3 protein: CSARSPLVNEQFF
CDR3 DNA: TGCAGTGCTAGATCACCACTGGTCAATGAGCAGTTCTTC
D gene: .
V gene: TRBV20-1
clone size: many
J gene: TRBJ2-1

CDR3 protein: CASSVGPGQGADTQYF
CDR3 DNA: TGCGCCAGCAGTGTTGGGCCGGGACAGGGGGCCGATACGCAGTATTTT
D gene: TRBD1
V gene: TRBV4-1
clone size: few
J gene: TRBJ2-3

CDR3 protein: CASGDDNEKLFF
CDR3 DNA: TGTGCCAGCGGTGACGATAATGAAAAACTGTTTTTT
D gene: .
V gene: TRBV2
clone size: few
J gene: TRBJ1-4

CDR3 protein: CASSPQGGGAFF
CDR3 DNA: TGTGCCAGCAGCCCACAGGGCGGTGGGGCTTTCTTT
D gene: .
V gene: TRBV2
clone size: many
J gene: TRBJ1-1

CDR3 protein: CASSLTGANVLTF
CDR3 DNA: TGTGCCAGCAGCTTAACCGGGGCCAACGTCCTGACTTTC
D gene: .
V gene: TRBV7-8
clone size: .
J gene: TRBJ2-6

CDR3 protein: CSAFNLMGYTF
CDR3 DNA: TGCAGTGCCTTCAATCTCATGGGCTACACCTTC
D gene: .
V gene: TRBV20-1
clone size: .
J gene: TRBJ1-2

CDR3 protein: CASSHGGAPLEAFF
CDR3 DNA: TGTGCCAGCAGCCATGGAGGGGCTCCCCTTGAAGCTTTCTTT
D gene: .
V gene: TRBV14
clone size: many
J gene: TRBJ1-1

CDR3 protein: CAIESGASPDVHTQYF
CDR3 DNA: TGTGCCATCGAATCCGGCGCGTCCCCCGATGTACATACGCAGTATTTT
D gene: .
V gene: TRBV10-3
clone size: .
J gene: TRBJ2-3

CDR3 protein: CASIRTGQEAFF
CDR3 DNA: TGCGCCAGCATCAGGACAGGACAAGAAGCTTTCTTT
D gene: TRBD1
V gene: TRBV10-2
clone size: few
J gene: TRBJ1-1

CDR3 protein: CASSLGQVDEQYF
CDR3 DNA: TGTGCCAGCAGCTTAGGACAGGTCGACGAGCAGTACTTC
D gene: TRBD1
V gene: TRBV9
clone size: many
J gene: TRBJ2-7

CDR3 protein: CASSQVDRVESPLHF
CDR3 DNA: TGTGCCAGCAGCCAAGTGGACAGGGTAGAATCACCCCTCCACTTT
D gene: TRBD1
V gene: TRBV3-1
clone size: many
J gene: TRBJ1-6

CDR3 protein: CASSLGQSNTEAFF
CDR3 DNA: TGTGCCAGCAGCTTAGGGCAGTCGAACACTGAAGCTTTCTTT
D gene: .
V gene: TRBV7-2
clone size: .
J gene: TRBJ1-1

CDR3 protein: CASSLEGNEQFF
CDR3 DNA: TGTGCTAGCAGCTTAGAAGGAAATGAGCAGTTCTTC
D gene: .
V gene: TRBV7-7
clone size: few
J gene: TRBJ2-1

CDR3 protein: CASSPVVGDTQYF
CDR3 DNA: TGCGCCAGCAGCCCCGTGGTCGGAGATACGCAGTATTTT
D gene: .
V gene: TRBV5-1
clone size: many
J gene: TRBJ2-3

CDR3 protein: CASSLRSTGGFTEAFF
CDR3 DNA: TGTGCCAGCAGCCTGAGGTCGACAGGGGGGTTCACTGAAGCTTTCTTT
D gene: TRBD1
V gene: TRBV2
clone size: many
J gene: TRBJ1-1

CDR3 protein: CSVGGANEKLFF
CDR3 DNA: TGCAGCGTTGGAGGGGCTAATGAAAAACTGTTTTTT
D gene: .
V gene: TRBV29-1
clone size: many
J gene: TRBJ1-4

CDR3 protein: CASSTGGGNQPQHF
CDR3 DNA: TGTGCCAGCAGCACAGGGGGCGGTAATCAGCCCCAGCATTTT
D gene: TRBD1
V gene: TRBV7-9
clone size: few
J gene: TRBJ1-5

CDR3 protein: CASSLDQAGEAFF
CDR3 DNA: TGCGCCAGCAGCTTGGATCAGGCCGGCGAAGCTTTCTTT
D gene: .
V gene: TRBV5-1
clone size: .
J gene: TRBJ1-1

CDR3 protein: CASSLLHRNYGYTF
CDR3 DNA: TGCGCCAGCAGCCTACTACACCGAAACTATGGCTACACCTTC
D gene: .
V gene: TRBV4-1
clone size: many
J gene: TRBJ1-2

CDR3 protein: CSARDLKGASYEQYF
CDR3 DNA: TGCAGTGCTAGAGATCTGAAGGGGGCCTCCTACGAGCAGTACTTC
D gene: TRBD1
V gene: TRBV20-1
clone size: .
J gene: TRBJ2-7

CDR3 protein: CASSPGLDSQYF
CDR3 DNA: TGTGCCAGCAGCCCAGGACTAGATTCTCAGTACTTC
D gene: TRBD2
V gene: TRBV11-2
clone size: .
J gene: TRBJ2-4

CDR3 protein: CASSLGSHGGLFF
CDR3 DNA: TGTGCCAGCAGCTTGGGGAGTCACGGCGGACTGTTTTTT
D gene: .
V gene: TRBV5-6
clone size: few
J gene: TRBJ1-4

CDR3 protein: CTMDRLGEETQYF
CDR3 DNA: TGCACCATGGACAGGCTCGGGGAAGAGACCCAGTACTTC
D gene: TRBD1
V gene: TRBV20-1
clone size: few
J gene: TRBJ2-5

CDR3 protein: CASSSAVQGGYTF
CDR3 DNA: TGTGCCAGCAGCTCAGCAGTGCAGGGAGGCTACACCTTC
D gene: .
V gene: TRBV7-9
clone size: many
J gene: TRBJ1-2

CDR3 protein: CVSRTLESGQYF
CDR3 DNA: TGTGTCAGCAGAACTCTGGAGTCAGGGCAGTACTTC
D gene: .
V gene: TRBV27
clone size: once
J gene: TRBJ2-7

CDR3 protein: CAWSAQETQYF
CDR3 DNA: TGTGCCTGGAGTGCCCAAGAGACCCAGTACTTC
D gene: .
V gene: TRBV30
clone size: .
J gene: TRBJ2-5